These T cell receptor beta chains were read from a single sample in a study of T cell repertoires in cytomegalovirus infection. The antigens of these receptors remain unknown. MiXCR, run by TCRdb on the reads, gives a single entry per CDR3 protein. The profile covers around 500,000 distinct CDR3 sequences, with about two fifths appearing a single time and 40% to 50% taken by the ten largest. The sample consisted of cultured PBMCs, taken from culture after CMV antigen stimulation. These receptors all come from a human donor in good health (CMV status not recorded). Some clones in this sample may be carry-over from other donors' samples. Each CDR3 is given with its conserved first and last residue. A D gene is named only where the DNA matches it firmly. Only some rows state a clone size, as once, few, many or a class for expanded clones.

TRBJ2-5 | TRBD2 | TRBV7-2 | few | TGTGCCAGCAGTTCACTTGGACTAGCGGGAGAGACCCAGTACTTC | CASSSLGLAGETQYF
TRBJ2-1 | TRBD2 | TRBV20-1 | . | TGCAGTGCCCTCCCGGGACTAGCGCTTAGTGAGCAGTTCTTC | CSALPGLALSEQFF
TRBJ2-6 | TRBD1 | TRBV20-1 | . | TGCAGTGTACGGACAGGGTGGGCCTCTGGGGCCAACGTCCTGACTTTC | CSVRTGWASGANVLTF
TRBJ2-4 | . | TRBV4-3 | . | TGCGCCAGCAGCCAAGGGTATGGGAGTCTAGCCAAAAACATTCAGTACTTC | CASSQGYGSLAKNIQYF
TRBJ2-3 | . | TRBV5-5 | few | TGTGCCAGCAGCTACTTCGGAGGGGGTACAGATACGCAGTATTTT | CASSYFGGGTDTQYF
TRBJ2-4 | . | TRBV5-6 | once | TGTGCCAGCAGCACAGGGTTTACGGGCAAAAACATTCAGTACTTC | CASSTGFTGKNIQYF
TRBJ1-1 | . | TRBV18 | . | TGTGCCAGCTCACCATTCCAGGAGAAGAACACTGAAGCTTTCTTT | CASSPFQEKNTEAFF
TRBJ2-2 | . | TRBV20-1 | . | TGCAGTGCTAGAGATGAACAACAGTGGTACACCGGGGAGCTGTTTTTT | CSARDEQQWYTGELFF
TRBJ2-1 | . | TRBV28 | . | TGTGCCAGCTACTCGGGGTCCCCCCAGGATGAGCAGTTCTTC | CASYSGSPQDEQFF
TRBJ1-6 | . | TRBV7-2 | . | TGTGCCAGCAGTCCCGGGACAACGATCTCACCCCTCCACTTT | CASSPGTTISPLHF
TRBJ2-7 | . | TRBV7-2 | few | TGTGCCAGCAGCTCCCTAATTTATGAGCAGTACTTC | CASSSLIYEQYF
TRBJ2-7 | . | TRBV20-1 | . | TGCAGTGCTAGAGATCTCCTCGAGCAGTACTTC | CSARDLLEQYF
TRBJ2-5 | . | TRBV6-5 | few | TGTGCCAGCAGTTACTCGCCAGGGCTTACACAAGAGACCCAGTACTTC | CASSYSPGLTQETQYF
TRBJ1-1 | . | TRBV6-6 | . | TGTGCCACCACCGGGGCAGGACCGAACACTGAAGCTTTCTTT | CATTGAGPNTEAFF
TRBJ2-1 | . | TRBV24-1 | . | TGTGCCACCAGTGATGCCGATCGTCAGCAAGAGCAGTTCTTC | CATSDADRQQEQFF
TRBJ2-5 | . | TRBV7-2 | . | TGTGCCAGCAGCTTAGTGGGCTCCTCGGTGAGCCAGTACTTC | CASSLVGSSVSQYF
TRBJ2-7 | . | TRBV7-2 | . | TGTGCCAGCAACCCGGGGTCCTCCTACGAGCAGTACTTC | CASNPGSSYEQYF
TRBJ2-7 | . | TRBV18 | . | TGTGCCAGCTTCGGGGAGGGGGCAACCTCCTACGAGCAGTACTTC | CASFGEGATSYEQYF
TRBJ1-2 | . | TRBV27 | few | TGTGCCAGCAGTTTGTCCCCCCCGGACGGTAACTATGGCTACACCTTC | CASSLSPPDGNYGYTF
TRBJ2-2 | . | TRBV19 | once | TGTGCCAGTAGTATCCAGCGGGCGGACGGGGAGCTGTTTTTT | CASSIQRADGELFF
TRBJ1-5 | . | TRBV7-2 | many | TGTGCCAGCAGCTTTAGTCTGTTTAGCAATCAGCCCCAGCATTTT | CASSFSLFSNQPQHF
TRBJ1-6 | . | TRBV7-2 | many | TGTGCCAGCAGCCGTCTTTTTTCTGGACCCAATTCACCCCTCCACTTT | CASSRLFSGPNSPLHF
TRBJ2-1 | TRBD2 | TRBV5-3 | . | TGTGCCAGCAGCCTTGGGACTAGCCCTAAGCATTGGGGGAATGAGCAGTTCTTC | CASSLGTSPKHWGNEQFF
TRBJ2-1 | . | TRBV2 | . | TGTGCCAGCAGAGGGGTAACGTACAATGAGCAGTTCTTC | CASRGVTYNEQFF
TRBJ1-1 | TRBD1 | TRBV12-3/TRBV12-4 | few | TGTGCCAGCAGTTTCGGACAGGGGGCGTCAGTCACTGAAGCTTTCTTT | CASSFGQGASVTEAFF
TRBJ1-1 | TRBD1 | TRBV7-8 | . | TGTGCCTCCTCCGACAGGGGGGGAATGAACACTGAAGCTTTCTTT | CASSDRGGMNTEAFF
TRBJ2-3 | TRBD2 | TRBV2 | . | TGTGCCAGCGGGGAGGGTATTCTAAAGGGTACGCAGTATTTT | CASGEGILKGTQYF
TRBJ1-5 | . | TRBV6-6 | . | TGTGCCAGCAGCATGGACGGACGCCGCGGTCAGCCCCAGCATTTT | CASSMDGRRGQPQHF
TRBJ2-3 | TRBD2 | TRBV28 | once | TGTGCCAGCAGTTCCCCCGGACTAGCGGGGGGGAGCACAGATACGCAGTATTTT | CASSSPGLAGGSTDTQYF
TRBJ1-5 | . | TRBV12-3/TRBV12-4 | few | TGTGCCAGCAGTTATTCAGGGGGCAATCAGCCCCAGCATTTT | CASSYSGGNQPQHF
TRBJ2-1 | TRBD1 | TRBV6-2/TRBV6-3 | . | TGTGCCAGCCGCGGACGAGGACAGGGTACCTATGAGCAGTTCTTC | CASRGRGQGTYEQFF
TRBJ2-1 | TRBD2 | TRBV19 | once | TGTGCCAGTACCAAGGGACTAGCGGGAGTCAATGAGCAGTTCTTC | CASTKGLAGVNEQFF
TRBJ2-2 | . | TRBV7-2 | few | TGTGCCTTAAGCAGACAGGAGTACACCGGGGAGCTGTTTTTT | CALSRQEYTGELFF
TRBJ2-5 | . | TRBV6-5 | few | TGTGCCAGCAACCGGATCGGCACAAATGTCGGCGAGACCCAGTACTTC | CASNRIGTNVGETQYF
TRBJ2-7 | TRBD2 | TRBV11-2 | . | TGTGCCAGCAGCTTAGACGTGAGGACTAGGGAGCAGTACTTC | CASSLDVRTREQYF
TRBJ1-1 | . | TRBV7-9 | . | TGTGCCAGCAGCTTCGAATCTAGTAGGACTGAAGCTTTCTTT | CASSFESSRTEAFF
TRBJ1-1 | . | TRBV29-1 | . | TGCAGCGTTGAAAGGGCACCGAACACTGAAGCTTTCTTT | CSVERAPNTEAFF
TRBJ1-6 | . | TRBV28 | . | TGTGCCAGCTGGGACTTGGCCAATTCACCCCTCCACTTT | CASWDLANSPLHF
TRBJ2-7 | TRBD2 | TRBV7-2 | . | TGTGCCAGCAGCTCGGGACTAGTTAGTCTCTACGAGCAGTACTTC | CASSSGLVSLYEQYF
TRBJ2-5 | . | TRBV7-2 | . | TGTGCCAGCAGCTACCCGCGGGGCGGTGAGACCCAGTACTTC | CASSYPRGGETQYF
TRBJ2-6 | . | TRBV12-3/TRBV12-4 | few | TGTGCCAGCAGTACGACAGGGGCCAACGTCCTGACTTTC | CASSTTGANVLTF
TRBJ2-3 | . | TRBV7-2 | few | TGTGCCAGCAGCTTAGTGGATAATACGCAGTATTTT | CASSLVDNTQYF
TRBJ2-2 | . | TRBV7-9 | . | TGTGCCAGCAGAACTAGACTCGCGAACACCGGGGAGCTGTTTTTT | CASRTRLANTGELFF
TRBJ2-2 | TRBD1 | TRBV6-2/TRBV6-3 | . | TGTGCCAGCAGCTGGGACAGGGCCACCCCCGTTCCGAACACCGGGGAGCTGTTTTTT | CASSWDRATPVPNTGELFF
TRBJ1-6 | . | TRBV6-5 | once | TGTGCCAGCAGTTATTCGGGGGAGAATTCACCCCTCCACTTT | CASSYSGENSPLHF
TRBJ1-6 | . | TRBV7-2 | few | TGTGCCAGCAGTCGACTCAGCTCCTATAATTCACCCCTCCACTTT | CASSRLSSYNSPLHF
TRBJ2-7 | . | TRBV11-1 | . | TGTGCCAGCAGCTGGGACGGATACTCCTACGAGCAGTACTTC | CASSWDGYSYEQYF
TRBJ2-2 | . | TRBV4-1 | . | TGCGCCAGCAGCCAAGTACCCCCCCCCGGGCCTAGGGGCGGGGAGCTGTTTTTT | CASSQVPPPGPRGGELFF
TRBJ2-5 | TRBD2 | TRBV10-3 | . | TGTGCCATCAAAGAGACTAGCGGAGAAGAGACCCAGTACTTC | CAIKETSGEETQYF
TRBJ2-1 | . | TRBV5-4 | . | TGTGCCAGCAGCCGGGACTCCAGAGATGAGCAGTTCTTC | CASSRDSRDEQFF